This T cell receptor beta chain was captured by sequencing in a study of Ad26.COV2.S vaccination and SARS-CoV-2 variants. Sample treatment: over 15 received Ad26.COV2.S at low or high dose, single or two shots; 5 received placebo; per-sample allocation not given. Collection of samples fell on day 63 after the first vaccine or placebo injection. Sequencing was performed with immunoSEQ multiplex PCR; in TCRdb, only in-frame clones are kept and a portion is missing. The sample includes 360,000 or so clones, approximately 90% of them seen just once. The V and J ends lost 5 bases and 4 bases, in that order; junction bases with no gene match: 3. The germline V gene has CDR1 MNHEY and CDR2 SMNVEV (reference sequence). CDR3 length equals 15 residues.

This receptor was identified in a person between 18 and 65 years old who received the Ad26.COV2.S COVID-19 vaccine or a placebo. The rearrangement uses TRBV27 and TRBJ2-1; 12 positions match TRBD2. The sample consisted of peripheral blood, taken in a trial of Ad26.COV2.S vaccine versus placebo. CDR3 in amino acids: CASSQTSGGYNEQFF. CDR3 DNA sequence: TGTGCCAGCAGTCAGACTAGCGGGGGTTACAATGAGCAGTTCTTC.